Listed here is a single T cell receptor beta chain. Its antigen is currently not known. No clone much larger than this one lies a single base away; base qualities are absent. Reading the label with the study, this specimen's time point is: baseline before first vaccination. The vaccinee samples were drawn from two UK trials, COV001 and COV002, one of which was a single-blind randomized controlled phase 2/3 trial testing AZD1222 (ChAdOx1 nCoV-19) in healthy adults. For TCRbeta chain sequencing, PBMC samples were collected from trial participants at day 0 and at day 28 after the second dose. The CDR3 regions of human TCRbeta chains were analyzed by immunosequencing. Concerning the study's data processing: TCRs in the repertoires were matched against a reference library of SARS-CoV-2-specific TCRs that had been generated with the MIRA antigen-specificity platform. Breadth was defined as the fraction of unique TCRs that were SARS-CoV-2-associated, and depth was defined as the fraction of total T cells that were SARS-CoV-2-associated. Using the MIRA data, each spike-specific TCR was mapped to the spike region that the TCR reacts to and placed in a CD4 or CD8 class. Log10-transformed breadth and depth values were compared by one-way ANOVA with Sidak's multiple comparisons tests. TCRdb took over this immuneACCESS table, retaining in-frame rearrangements with V and J assigned. Such tables are incomplete; in checked studies, under half of the missing clones stem from an unresolved V gene, and the remainder is unexplained. From that table come the V and J calls and clone size; the DNA was used to work out D and trimming. Recorded for this sample are some 55,000 clones; roughly 90% of them occurred a single time. The biggest ten clones account for approximately 2% of the sample.

In the germline V gene (reference sequence), CDR1 corresponds to SGHNT and CDR2 to YYREEE. Trimming accounts for 4 bases at V and 8 bases at J, while the number of junction bases matched to no gene is 6. The CDR3 holds 13 amino acids from the cysteine to the phenylalanine. Only the CDR3 region is kept as DNA, spanning 39 bases read in frame from base 1. These data are taken from a study of T cell responses to AZD1222 COVID-19 vaccine (dated by TCRdb to 2020 to 2023). In the study overall: Because spike-specific TCR depth and breadth did not differ between the two schedules, AZD1222 recipients who got a second dose at roughly 4 weeks were pooled with those who got a second dose at roughly 12 weeks. TCR sequencing was performed for roughly 240 trial participants, of whom 200 to 210 were given two doses of AZD1222 and around 26 were given two doses of MenACWY control vaccine. Trial participants were enrolled by age into 18-55, 56-69 and 70-plus year subgroups, with 148, 28 and 57 TCR-sequenced participants respectively. What the work shows at the level of the full study, not this receptor alone: Participants were mostly white British, with more females than males. The authors suggested clonal diversity may have been underestimated. Because no day 14 peak-response samples were available, repertoires were characterized only after the peak T cell response. Spike-specific TCR breadth and depth rose significantly after two AZD1222 doses compared with day 0 and with MenACWY recipients. Epitopes outside the regions mutated in the B.1.351 and B.1.1.7 variants were reportedly recognized by nearly half of the unique spike-specific TCRs. Conclusions about previously exposed vaccinees are limited, since just five or six AZD1222 recipients were seropositive for SARS-CoV-2 at baseline. The vaccine-associated CD4 TCRs covered the entire spike protein, and the dominant responses fell in regions 160-218 and 743-854. In the small 56-69-year group, the increase in depth fell short of significance, most likely because of low power.

The V gene is TRBV5-4 and the J gene is TRBJ2-1, and 7 junction bases match TRBD2. The sample in question was peripheral blood, obtained on day 0 of AZD1222 vaccination. The TCR sequence derives from an adult in good health. The DNA reads TGTGCCAGCAGCAGGACTAGTAATCATGAGCAGTTCTTC. It encodes CASSRTSNHEQFF.